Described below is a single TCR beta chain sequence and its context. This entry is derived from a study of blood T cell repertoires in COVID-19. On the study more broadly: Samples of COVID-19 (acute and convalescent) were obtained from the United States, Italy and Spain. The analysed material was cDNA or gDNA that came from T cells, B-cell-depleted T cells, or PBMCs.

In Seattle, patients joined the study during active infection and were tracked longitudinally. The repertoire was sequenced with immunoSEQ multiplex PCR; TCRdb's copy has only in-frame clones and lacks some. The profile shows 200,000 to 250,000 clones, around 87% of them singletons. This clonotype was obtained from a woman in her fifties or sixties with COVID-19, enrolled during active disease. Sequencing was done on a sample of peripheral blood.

DNA of the CDR3: TGTGCCAGCAGCCAAGCGTATAGCACTGAAGCTTTCTTT. Translation gives CASSQAYSTEAFF. This chain links TRBV3-1 (or the pseudogene TRBV3-2) with TRBJ1-1; no clear D gene. The CDR3 is 13 residues long. Trimming removed 1 base from V and 4 bases from J, with 7 bases in between. Per germline, CDR1 LGHDT and CDR2 YNNKEL (reference sequence).